This TCR beta chain came from a study of T-cell memory formation after mild COVID-19. Using its own MiXCR run on the 5' RACE reads, TCRdb lists one record per CDR3 protein. Of hundreds of thousands of distinct CDR3 sequences listed, 20% to 25% are singletons. General study findings and limits: Clones contracting over day 15 to 85 were CD4/CD8 balanced, with later expanders leaning CD4+. Shrinking CD4+ clones were chiefly CM and EM; CD8+ ones were chiefly EMRA.

In the case of this clonotype: What it recognizes is unknown.

V shed 4 bases and J 1 base; nucleotides not matched to a gene: 2. CDR3 length equals 15 residues. Germline V gives CDR1 SGHVS, CDR2 FNYEAQ. The rearrangement links TRBV7-6 to TRBJ2-2; 8 bases align to TRBD2. The sequenced material came from PBMCs or a T cell subset sorted from them (not recorded which). This clonotype was obtained from an adult woman who had mild COVID-19 (a few samples of this study predate the infection). Cell type and time point are not known. DNA for the CDR3: TGTGCCAGCAGCTCACTAGCGGAGAACACCGGGGAGCTGTTTTTT. It codes for CASSSLAENTGELFF.